A selection of T cell receptor beta chains follows, all from one sample in a study of shared clonotypes between healthy human individuals. Using immunoSEQ multiplex PCR, the repertoire was profiled, and TCRdb retains in-frame clones only, with some absent. The top ten hold approximately 0.06% of the sample, which has approximately 500,000 clones, about 96% seen once. The specimen was naive CD4+ T cells sorted from blood. Every receptor here comes from a woman in her 30s in good health. Each CDR3 is given with its conserved first and last residue. D genes are given only for firm matches.

TRBJ2-2 TRBD2 TRBV7-3 TGTGCCAGCAGCTTGAACATAGCGGGAGCCGGGGAGCTGTTTTTT CASSLNIAGAGELFF
TRBJ1-1 NA TRBV19 TGTGCCAGTAGAAAAAACACTGAAGCTTTCTTT CASRKNTEAFF
TRBJ2-5 NA TRBV28 TGTGCCAGCAGGGGGGTCGTGAAAGAGACCCAGTACTTC CASRGVVKETQYF
TRBJ1-1 NA TRBV5-1 TGCGCCAGCAGCTTGGCAGAAGGGAGGGCTTTCTTT CASSLAEGRAFF
TRBJ2-7 TRBD1 TRBV4-1 TGCGCCAGCAGCCAAGGACAGGGGACTTACGAGCAGTACTTC CASSQGQGTYEQYF
TRBJ2-2 NA TRBV2 TGTGCCAGCAGCGTTCTCCCCACCGGGGAGCTGTTTTTT CASSVLPTGELFF
TRBJ2-2 NA TRBV5-1 TGCGCCAGCAGTTGGCAGGGTCGAACCGGGGAGCTGTTTTTT CASSWQGRTGELFF
TRBJ2-2 NA TRBV18 TGTGCCAGCTCAGGGGGACGGGCGAACACCGGGGAGCTGTTTTTT CASSGGRANTGELFF
TRBJ1-2 TRBD1 TRBV7-9 TGTGCCAGCAGCCAAACCGGGGACAGTTACACCTATGGCTACACCTTC CASSQTGDSYTYGYTF
TRBJ1-4 NA TRBV6-5 TGTGCCAGCAGTCGGGGAATTAATGAAAAACTGTTTTTT CASSRGINEKLFF
TRBJ2-3 TRBD2 TRBV5-1 TGCGCCAGCAGTGGGACTAGCGGGAGTAGGACAGATACGCAGTATTTT CASSGTSGSRTDTQYF
TRBJ1-1 NA TRBV7-2 TGTGCCAGCAGCTTAGATCCGCAGGTTTTTATGAACACTGAAGCTTTCTTT CASSLDPQVFMNTEAFF
TRBJ1-5 NA TRBV28 TGTGCCTTTGGGCGGCGGGGCAATCAGCCCCAGCATTTT CAFGRRGNQPQHF
TRBJ1-5 NA TRBV28 TGTGCCAGCAGTTCATTAGGGGGACAGCCCCAGCATTTT CASSSLGGQPQHF
TRBJ1-2 NA TRBV19 TGTGCCAGTCTGGACAGCTTGTATGGCTACACCTTC CASLDSLYGYTF
TRBJ2-7 NA TRBV28 TGTGCCAGCAGTTTGCGCCGTCTACGGGACTCCTCCTACGAGCAGTACTTC CASSLRRLRDSSYEQYF
TRBJ2-1 NA TRBV7-8 TGTGCCAGCAGCTTACTAGGTGAGCAGTTCTTC CASSLLGEQFF
TRBJ2-7 TRBD2 TRBV4-2 TGTGCCAGCAGCCAAGGACTAGCGGGAGTCGGCTACGAGCAGTACTTC CASSQGLAGVGYEQYF
TRBJ1-2 NA TRBV19 TGTGCCAGTAGTCCCGAGCGGGGGTTCTCCTATGGCTACACCTTC CASSPERGFSYGYTF
TRBJ1-5 NA TRBV18 TGTGCCAGCTCACCCTGGCACAATCAGCCCCAGCATTTT CASSPWHNQPQHF